Listed here is a single T cell receptor beta chain. Which antigen it targets is not known. Qualities for individual bases were not recorded, and no much larger clone is one base off. The trial excluded patients who had a history of autoimmune disease or were on systemic immunosuppression. Peripheral blood for TCR sequencing was drawn from every dose cohort at baseline, at cycle 4 day 1 and at cycle 7 day 1. Samples were obtained from an open-label, multicenter, first-in-human phase I dose-escalation trial of ivuxolimab. The trial enrolled adults with locally advanced or metastatic head and neck squamous cell, hepatocellular, melanoma or renal cell carcinoma. Before TCR sequencing, CD4+ T cells and CD8+ T cells from peripheral blood were sorted into separate populations. Genomic DNA was extracted from sorted cells for sequencing of the TCRbeta CDR3 region. TCRbeta CDR3 regions were sequenced using the immunoSEQ Assay. TCRdb re-hosts the immuneACCESS table, in-frame sequences only. Its copies lack some clones; in the studies checked, an unresolved V gene accounts for under half of them, and the cause for the rest is not known. The sample table records roughly 61,000 clones; 90% to 95% of these occur just once. The ten largest make up roughly 20% of the sample.

The germline V gene specifies SGHDN as CDR1 and FVKESK as CDR2. Germline trimming: 2 bases from V, 4 bases from J; junction bases outside gene matches: 4. The CDR3 numbers 15 residues from cysteine through phenylalanine. The CDR3 DNA has 45 bases and is translated from base 1. The source of the sample is a study of OX40 agonist ivuxolimab in advanced cancers. For the study in its entirety: Ivuxolimab, which targeted the costimulatory receptor OX40 (CD134), was an agonistic, fully human IgG2 monoclonal antibody. Intravenous ivuxolimab was administered to patients every 2 weeks at six dose levels: 0.01, 0.1, 0.3, 1.5, 3 and 10 mg/kg. Of the approximately 50 dose-escalation patients, hepatocellular carcinoma was present in around 19, melanoma in around 15, renal cell carcinoma in 9 and head and neck cancer in 9. In the dose-escalation cohort, roughly 82% of patients were male, and the mean age was roughly 60 years with a range of about 23 to 79. Prior anti-PD-1, anti-PD-L1 or anti-CTLA-4 therapy was permitted, and approximately 40% of dose-escalation patients had received checkpoint inhibitors. Partial responses occurred in three dose-escalation patients, of whom one had hepatocellular carcinoma and two had cutaneous melanoma. Peripheral TCRbeta sequencing was intended to test whether TCR sequence diversity was altered and clonal T-cell expansion was caused by ivuxolimab. The paper reports the monotherapy dose-escalation portion (N ≈ 50 patients) of the phase I ivuxolimab trial.

General study outcomes and caveats: Clonal expansion of both CD4+ and CD8+ blood T cells was observed from baseline to week 6 at doses 0.1 to 3.0 mg/kg. The antigen specificity of the peripheral T cells that underwent clonal expansion was not determined. Low levels of normalized T-cell clonal expansion were also seen in some patients who did not respond. In the 0.1-3.0 mg/kg groups, partial responders had among the lowest normalized peripheral clonal expansion, particularly in CD8+ T cells. After ivuxolimab, CD8+ T cells had more expanded clones than CD4+ T cells on average.

Sequences were derived from CD4+ or CD8+ T cells sorted from blood, sampled in a trial of the OX40 agonist ivuxolimab. The receptor was isolated from an adult with an advanced solid tumor such as melanoma, head and neck, liver or kidney cancer. This receptor chain uses TRBV14 and TRBJ2-2, and 7 junction bases match TRBD1. The CDR3: CASSQTTGRTGELFF. The sequenced DNA: TGTGCCAGCAGCCAAACGACAGGGCGCACCGGGGAGCTGTTTTTT.